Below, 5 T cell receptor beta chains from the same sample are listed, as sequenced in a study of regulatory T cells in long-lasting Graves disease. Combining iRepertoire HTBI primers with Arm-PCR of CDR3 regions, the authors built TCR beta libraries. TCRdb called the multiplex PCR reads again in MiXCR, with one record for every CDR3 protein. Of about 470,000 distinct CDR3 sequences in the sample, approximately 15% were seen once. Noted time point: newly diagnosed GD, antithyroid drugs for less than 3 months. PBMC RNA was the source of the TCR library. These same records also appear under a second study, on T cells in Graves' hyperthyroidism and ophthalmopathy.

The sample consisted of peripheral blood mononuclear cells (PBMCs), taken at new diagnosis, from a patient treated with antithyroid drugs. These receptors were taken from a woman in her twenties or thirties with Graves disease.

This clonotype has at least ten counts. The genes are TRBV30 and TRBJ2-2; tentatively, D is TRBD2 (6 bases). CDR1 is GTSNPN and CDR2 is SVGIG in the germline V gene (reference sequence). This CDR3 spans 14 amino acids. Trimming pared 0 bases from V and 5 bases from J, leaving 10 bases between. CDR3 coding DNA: TGTGCCTGGAGTGTACATGGGGGGACCGGGGAGCTGTTTTTT. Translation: CAWSVHGGTGELFF.

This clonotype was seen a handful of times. DNA of the CDR3: TGTGCCAGCAGCGTTTCAGGGGAGGACACTGAAGCTTTCTTT. It yields the protein CASSVSGEDTEAFF. The chain is built from TRBV9 and TRBJ1-1, with D possibly being TRBD1 (6 bases). CDR1 SGDLS and CDR2 YYNGEE come from the germline V gene. V was shortened by 2 bases and J by 3 bases, with 11 bases between the two germline ends. CDR3 length equals 14 residues.

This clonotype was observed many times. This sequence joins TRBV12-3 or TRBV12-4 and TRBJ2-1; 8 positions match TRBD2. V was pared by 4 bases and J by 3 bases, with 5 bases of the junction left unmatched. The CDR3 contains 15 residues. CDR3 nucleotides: TGTGCCAGCAGTTCAAGCGGGAGCGTCTACAATGAGCAGTTCTTC. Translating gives CASSSSGSVYNEQFF.

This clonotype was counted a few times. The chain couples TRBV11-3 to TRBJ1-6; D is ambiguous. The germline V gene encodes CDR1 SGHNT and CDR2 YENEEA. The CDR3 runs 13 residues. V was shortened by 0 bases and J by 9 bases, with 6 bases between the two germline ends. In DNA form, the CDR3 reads TGTGCCAGCAGCTTAGATCCGATTTCACCCCTCCACTTT. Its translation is CASSLDPISPLHF.

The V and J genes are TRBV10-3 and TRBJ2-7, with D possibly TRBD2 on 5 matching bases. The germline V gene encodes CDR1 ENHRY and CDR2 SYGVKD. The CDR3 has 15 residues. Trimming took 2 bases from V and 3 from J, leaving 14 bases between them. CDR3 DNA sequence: TGTGCCATCAGTGAGCCGGGCCCGGGGAACTACGAGCAGTACTTC. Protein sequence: CAISEPGPGNYEQYF.